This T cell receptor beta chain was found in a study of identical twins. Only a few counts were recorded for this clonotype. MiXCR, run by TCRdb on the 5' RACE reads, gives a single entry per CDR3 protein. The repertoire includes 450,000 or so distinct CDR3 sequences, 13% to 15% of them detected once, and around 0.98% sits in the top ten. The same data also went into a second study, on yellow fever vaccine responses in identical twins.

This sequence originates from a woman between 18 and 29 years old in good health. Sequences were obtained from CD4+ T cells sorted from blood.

CDR3 residues: CAISKGLAGNNEQFF. The CDR3 DNA sequence: TGTGCCATCAGTAAGGGACTAGCGGGGAACAATGAGCAGTTCTTC. The chain couples TRBV10-3 to TRBJ2-1, with 13 positions matching TRBD2. The germline CDR1 and CDR2 sequences are ENHRY and SYGVKD. The junction had 3 bases not matched to a gene; V was cut back by 5 bases and J by 5 bases. The CDR3 has 15 amino acids.